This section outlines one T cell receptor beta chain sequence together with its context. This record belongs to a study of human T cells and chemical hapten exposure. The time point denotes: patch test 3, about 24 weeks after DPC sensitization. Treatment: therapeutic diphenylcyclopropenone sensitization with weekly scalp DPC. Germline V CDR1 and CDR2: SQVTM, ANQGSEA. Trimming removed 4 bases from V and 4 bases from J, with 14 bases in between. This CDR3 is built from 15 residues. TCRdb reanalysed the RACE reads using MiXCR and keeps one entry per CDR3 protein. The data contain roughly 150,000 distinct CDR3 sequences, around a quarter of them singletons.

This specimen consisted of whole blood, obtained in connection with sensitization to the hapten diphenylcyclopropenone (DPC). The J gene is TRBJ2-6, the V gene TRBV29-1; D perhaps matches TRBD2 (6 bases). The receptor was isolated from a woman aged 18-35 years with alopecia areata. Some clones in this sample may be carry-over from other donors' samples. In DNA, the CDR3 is TGCAGCGTTGCGGAGGGGCGAAGAGGGGCCAACGTCCTGACTTTC. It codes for CSVAEGRRGANVLTF. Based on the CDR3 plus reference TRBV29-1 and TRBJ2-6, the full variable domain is SAVISQKPSRDICQRGTSLTIQCQVDSQVTMMFWYRQQPGQSLTLIATANQGSEATYESGFVIDKFPISRPNLTFSTLTVSNMSPEDSSIYLCSVAEGRRGANVLTFGAGSRLTVL.